This passage covers 22 T cell receptor beta chains from one sample sequenced in a study of blood T cell repertoires in COVID-19. Here immunoSEQ multiplex PCR was the method, and the copy in TCRdb shows in-frame clones only, minus some. The sample yields 200,000 to 300,000 clones, around 85% seen once. Source material: peripheral blood. Receptor source: a woman aged 55 to 70 with active or convalescent COVID-19.

The chain combines TRBV3-1 (or the pseudogene TRBV3-2) with TRBJ1-2; the D gene is possibly TRBD1 (6 bases). The CDR3 length is 14 residues. Germline V CDR1 and CDR2: LGHDT, YNNKEL (reference sequence). V lost 0 bases and J 7 bases, leaving 12 bases between the germline ends. The CDR3 loop is CASSQEWGGLGYTF. In DNA form, the CDR3 reads TGTGCCAGCAGCCAAGAGTGGGGGGGGCTTGGCTACACCTTC.

This clone was recorded a few times. CDR3 residues: CASSFTGGRTDTQYF. DNA of the CDR3: TGTGCCAGCAGTTTTACGGGGGGACGCACAGATACGCAGTATTTT. The chain joins TRBV6-5 to TRBJ2-3, with TRBD2 matching 7 bases. Trimming at V came to 4 bases and at J to 1 base, leaving 5 bases not matched to a gene. Germline V gene lookup returns CDR1 MNHEY and CDR2 SVGAGI. The CDR3 sequence is 15 residues long.

V and J are TRBV5-1 and TRBJ2-2; 9 nucleotides align to TRBD2. From germline, CDR1 is SGHRS and CDR2 YFSETQ. J lost 7 bases, V lost 6 bases, and 7 bases had no gene match. The CDR3 is 14 amino acids. CDR3 protein: CASTWTSDVGELFF. In DNA, the CDR3 is TGCGCCAGCACCTGGACTAGCGATGTCGGGGAGCTGTTTTTT. Full variable domain (remainder filled in from reference TRBV5-1 and TRBJ2-2): KAGVTQTPRYLIKTRGQQVTLSCSPISGHRSVSWYQQTPGQGLQFLFEYFSETQRNKGNFPGRFSGRQFSNSRSEMNVSTLELGDSALYLCASTWTSDVGELFFGEGSRLTVL.

This clone was counted only a few times. The chain's CDR3 is CASSSRTGELFF. Written as DNA, the CDR3 is TGTGCCAGCAGCTCCCGCACCGGGGAGCTGTTTTTT. The V and J genes are TRBV13 and TRBJ2-2; D is undetermined. The length of the CDR3 is 12 residues. V gave up 4 bases and J gave up 4 bases, with 4 bases separating them. From germline, CDR1 is PRHDT and CDR2 FYEKMQ (reference sequence).

The rearrangement uses TRBV27 and TRBJ2-5; TRBD1 agrees at 7 bases. J lost 1 base, V lost 5 bases, and 4 bases had no gene match. Germline V CDR1 and CDR2: MNHEY, SMNVEV (reference sequence). The CDR3 extends over 14 amino acids. The CDR3 DNA reads as TGTGCCAGCAGTGGGGGACAGTCCCAAGAGACCCAGTACTTC. Translation gives CASSGGQSQETQYF.

The chain employs TRBV19 and TRBJ2-7; a weak D match, TRBD1 (5 bases). Germline-derived CDR1 and CDR2 are LNHDA and SQIVND (reference sequence). V lost 6 bases and J 4 bases, leaving 19 bases between the germline ends. The CDR3 has 15 residues. The CDR3 DNA follows: TGTGCCAGTAGGGAAGCAACAGGAGACTTTTACGAGCAGTACTTC. Amino acids: CASREATGDFYEQYF.

The chain employs TRBV6-5 and TRBJ2-7, with D possibly matching TRBD1 (6 bases). V dropped 5 bases and J dropped 6 bases, with 14 bases sitting between them. The CDR3 has 13 residues. CDR1 and CDR2 (germline): MNHEY, SVGAGI. DNA of the CDR3: TGTGCCAGCAGTAACGACAGGAAATCCGAGCAGTACTTC. Translated: CASSNDRKSEQYF.

The chain uses TRBV2 and TRBJ2-1; 8 bases agree with TRBD2. CDR1 is SNHLY, CDR2 FYNNEI, per germline. V was clipped by 5 bases and J by 9 bases; unmatched bases: 6. This CDR3 is 13 amino acids long. CDR3 amino acids: CASSKEAGGEQFF. The CDR3 DNA reads as TGTGCCAGCAGTAAAGAGGCGGGAGGTGAGCAGTTCTTC.

The CDR3 nucleotides are TGTGCCAGCAGCTTGGCCGAGGAGGTCAATGAGCAGTTCTTC. Amino acids: CASSLAEEVNEQFF. The chain recombines TRBV5-8 with TRBJ2-1; possible D gene TRBD2, 5 bases. The CDR3 is 14 residues long. CDR1 SGHTS and CDR2 YDEGEE come from the germline V gene. Between the trimmed V and J ends, which lost 0 bases and 6 bases, there was a span of 10 bases.

This chain joins TRBV10-2 and TRBJ1-1; tentative D call: TRBD1 (6 bases). Germline values: CDR1 WSHSY, CDR2 SAAADI. The CDR3 loop spans 17 amino acids. Trimming pared 0 bases from V and 1 base from J, leaving 15 bases between. The CDR3, as DNA: TGCGCCAGCAGTGAGTCAAACTTAATAGGGGGGAACACTGAAGCTTTCTTT. Protein sequence: CASSESNLIGGNTEAFF.

The CDR3 spells CASSLYGQEADTQYF. The CDR3 DNA reads TGCGCCAGCAGCTTGTACGGACAAGAGGCAGATACGCAGTATTTT. This rearrangement joins TRBV5-1 to TRBJ2-3, with a weak D call TRBD1 (5 bases). V lost 1 base to trimming and J lost 4 bases, with 13 bases between them. Germline V gives CDR1 SGHRS, CDR2 YFSETQ. The CDR3 has 15 amino acids.

This clone was counted a few times. J is TRBJ1-1 and V is TRBV5-1; D not certain. V lost 0 bases to trimming and J lost 1 base, with 7 bases between them. Germline assignment: CDR1 SGHRS and CDR2 YFSETQ. The CDR3 runs to 14 residues. CDR3 bases: TGCGCCAGCAGCTTGGGCGATTCGAACACTGAAGCTTTCTTT. This encodes CASSLGDSNTEAFF.

This clone was seen only once. This rearrangement joins TRBV19 to TRBJ2-7; 7 positions match TRBD2. The germline CDR1 and CDR2 sequences are LNHDA and SQIVND (reference sequence). Trimming removed 5 bases from V and 0 bases from J; junction bases left unmatched: 4. This CDR3 has 14 residues. CDR3 DNA: TGTGCCAGTAGTCCGAGCGGGACCTCCTACGAGCAGTACGTC. The encoded protein is CASSPSGTSYEQYV.

This chain links TRBV7-9 with TRBJ2-5; possibly TRBD2 for D (6 bases). Germline assignment: CDR1 SEHNR and CDR2 FQNEAQ (reference sequence). V was shortened by 2 bases and J by 1 base, with 14 bases between the two germline ends. The length of the CDR3 is 16 residues. The CDR3 reads CASSLSLGGGQETQYF. The CDR3 bases are TGTGCCAGCAGCTTATCTCTCGGGGGAGGCCAAGAGACCCAGTACTTC.

In its sample, this clone was seen a few times. The rearrangement uses TRBV18 and TRBJ2-2; 9 bases match TRBD1. V lost 4 bases to trimming and J lost 4 bases; unmatched junction nucleotides: 10. CDR3 length equals 17 residues. Germline CDR1 KGHSH, CDR2 LQKENI. CDR3 in amino acids: CASSHGAGQGGTGELFF. The CDR3 DNA reads TGTGCCAGCTCACACGGAGCGGGACAGGGTGGCACCGGGGAGCTGTTTTTT. Full variable domain (rest looked up from reference TRBV18 and TRBJ2-2): NAGVMQNPRHLVRRRGQEARLRCSPMKGHSHVYWYRQLPEEGLKFMVYLQKENIIDESGMPKERFSAEFPKEGPSILRIQQVVRGDSAAYFCASSHGAGQGGTGELFFGEGSRLTVL.

This chain links TRBV11-3 with TRBJ2-5; possibly TRBD2 for D (7 bases). Trimming removed 5 bases at V and 5 bases at J, with 15 bases between. CDR3 length: 14 residues. In germline, CDR1 is SGHNT, CDR2 YENEEA. CDR3 region: CASSPLGGQETQYF. The DNA of the CDR3 is TGTGCCAGCAGCCCCCTGGGGGGGCAGGAGACCCAGTACTTC. Combining the CDR3 with reference TRBV11-3 and TRBJ2-5 gives the whole variable domain EAGVVQSPRYKIIEKKQPVAFWCNPISGHNTLYWYLQNLGQGPELLIRYENEEAVDDSQLPKDRFSAERLKGVDSTLKIQPAELGDSAVYLCASSPLGGQETQYFGPGTRLLVL.

The V gene is TRBV4-2, the J gene TRBJ2-3; 10 nucleotides match TRBD2. CDR1 is LGHNA and CDR2 is YNFKEQ in the germline V gene. CDR3 length equals 17 residues. With V trimmed by 4 bases and J by 2 bases, 9 bases remained unmatched. Here the CDR3 reads CASSPLQLAGTTDTQYF. The CDR3 region has the DNA TGTGCCAGCAGCCCACTCCAACTAGCGGGGACCACAGATACGCAGTATTTT.

The chain recombines TRBV7-2 with TRBJ2-5; 9 nucleotides match TRBD2. Germline assignment: CDR1 SGHTA and CDR2 FQGNSA. V shed 1 base and J 3 bases; nucleotides not matched to a gene: 9. The CDR3 totals 17 residues. CDR3 loop: CASSLVAGGFVEETQYF. DNA for the CDR3: TGTGCCAGCAGCTTAGTCGCGGGGGGGTTTGTAGAAGAGACCCAGTACTTC.

The V call is TRBV27, the J call TRBJ2-6, with TRBD2 matching 8 bases. The ends lost 5 bases at V and 0 bases at J; junction bases unmatched: 9. From germline, CDR1 is MNHEY and CDR2 SMNVEV (reference sequence). The CDR3 totals 18 residues. CDR3 sequence: CASSPLAGLDSGANVLTF. CDR3 bases: TGTGCCAGCAGTCCGCTAGCGGGTTTAGACTCTGGGGCCAACGTCCTGACTTTC.

V and J are TRBV6-5 and TRBJ2-7; 7 bases are shared with TRBD2. The CDR3 sequence is 12 residues long. The germline gives CDR1 MNHEY, CDR2 SVGAGI. Losses at the gene ends were 3 bases for V and 6 bases for J; bases not matched to a gene: 2. This chain's CDR3 is CASSYGGSEQYF. The CDR3, as DNA: TGTGCCAGCAGTTATGGCGGGAGCGAGCAGTACTTC.

V usage is TRBV5-1 and J usage is TRBJ2-3, with D possibly matching TRBD2 (6 bases). CDR3 length: 16 residues. CDR1 and CDR2 (germline): SGHRS, YFSETQ. Trimming stripped 7 bases from V and 6 bases from J, with 24 bases between. The CDR3: CASCQFGHTGGDTQYF. In DNA form, the CDR3 reads TGCGCCAGCTGTCAGTTCGGACATACCGGAGGGGATACGCAGTATTTT.

The V call is TRBV19, the J call TRBJ1-5, with no clear D. Germline assignment: CDR1 LNHDA and CDR2 SQIVND (reference sequence). Trimming took 3 bases from V and 3 from J, leaving 15 bases between them. This CDR3 is built from 16 residues. The CDR3 here is CASSISYSSHNQPQHF. Written as DNA, the CDR3 is TGTGCCAGTAGTATTTCATACAGCTCTCACAATCAGCCCCAGCATTTT.